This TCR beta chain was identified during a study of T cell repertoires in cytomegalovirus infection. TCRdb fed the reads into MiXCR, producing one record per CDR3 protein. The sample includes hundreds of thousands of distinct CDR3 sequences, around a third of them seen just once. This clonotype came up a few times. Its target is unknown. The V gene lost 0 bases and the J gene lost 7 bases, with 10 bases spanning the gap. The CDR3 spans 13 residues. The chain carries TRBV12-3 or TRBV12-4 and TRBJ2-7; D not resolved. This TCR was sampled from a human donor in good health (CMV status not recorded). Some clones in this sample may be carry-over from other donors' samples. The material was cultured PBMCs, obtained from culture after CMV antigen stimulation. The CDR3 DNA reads TGTGCCAGCAGTTTAGCTCGCGCAGGAGAGCAGTACTTC. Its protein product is CASSLARAGEQYF.